This T cell receptor beta chain originates from a study of blood T cell repertoires in COVID-19. Background on the study: From the United States, Italy and Spain came samples of acute and convalescent COVID-19. T cells, B-cell-depleted T cells, or PBMCs provided the cDNA or gDNA that served as material.

In the original workflow: Estimation of nucleated cell counts relied on the amplification of reference gene primers. Sequencing used immunoSEQ multiplex PCR; TCRdb keeps in-frame clones, though not all of them. V, J and clone size are taken as reported in that table, and D and trimming were inferred from the DNA itself. Of about 100,000 clones in the sample, roughly nine tenths were seen once. Germline CDR1 reads SGHTS; CDR2 reads YDEGEE. Trimming removed 7 bases at V and 0 bases at J, with 20 bases between. The CDR3 totals 17 residues. The chain joins TRBV5-8 to TRBJ1-5, with D tentatively TRBD1 (5 bases). The specimen was peripheral blood. This clonotype was obtained from a human donor with active COVID-19. The donor label of this sample is uncertain. CDR3 in DNA: TGTGCCAGCGAACCCGAGAAGGGGTTCTATAGCAATCAGCCCCAGCATTTT. It is translated as CASEPEKGFYSNQPQHF.